The clone carrying this TCR beta chain has a single count. Its antigen is as yet unknown. The CDR3 consists of 13 residues. CDR1 MNHEY and CDR2 SVGAGI come from the germline V gene. The ends were cut back, 2 bases at V and 7 bases at J, with 11 bases in the middle. The entry originates in a study of cytomegalovirus exposure and HLA in healthy donors. Study-wide background: From about 170 million T cells, an earlier analysis saw 120 million or so unique TCR beta sequences.

Overall study findings and caveats: Later work showed greater clonal expansion in HLA-associated TCR beta chains than in equally common others. A later analysis reportedly identified an Asian-associated ancestry cluster as carrying fewer N-insertions than the 666-donor mean.

It was with 60 Vbeta and 13 Jbeta primers that the PCR ran. Method: immunoSEQ multiplex PCR; TCRdb's copy keeps in-frame clones and lacks some. The data contain about 180,000 clones, around 82% of them seen just once; the ten biggest clones take up around 5.7%. Specimen: PBMCs. The rearrangement joins TRBV6-5 to TRBJ1-2; D unresolved. This clonotype originated in a man aged 35 to 55 in good health and CMV-seronegative. The CDR3: CASSYIQYGGYTF. CDR3 bases: TGTGCCAGCAGTTACATACAGTATGGTGGCTACACCTTC.